The 16 T cell receptor beta chains given below trace back to one sample, sequenced in a study of shared clonotypes between healthy human individuals. Profiled with immunoSEQ multiplex PCR; TCRdb holds only in-frame clones, not every one. The sample shows a few million clones, approximately 94% of them seen only once. The sample consisted of naive CD4+ T cells sorted from blood. Subset indicated: CD45RA+ positively selected. These TCRs come from a man in his late teens or twenties in good health.

The rearrangement uses TRBV6-5 and TRBJ2-5; no clear D gene. The length of the CDR3 is 14 residues. The germline gives CDR1 MNHEY, CDR2 SVGAGI. V lost 5 bases to trimming and J lost 2 bases, with 12 bases between them. The CDR3 loop reads CASSPRVRQETQYF. In DNA, the CDR3 is TGTGCCAGCAGTCCAAGAGTGAGACAAGAGACCCAGTACTTC.

V usage is TRBV10-3 and J usage is TRBJ2-3, with D hard to call. Per germline, CDR1 ENHRY and CDR2 SYGVKD. Trimming removed 4 bases from V and 3 bases from J, with 8 bases in between. This CDR3 has 13 residues. CDR3 protein: CAISGLRTDTQYF. The CDR3 DNA reads TGTGCCATCAGTGGGTTAAGGACAGATACGCAGTATTTT.

This chain uses TRBV28 with TRBJ1-3; 10 positions agree with TRBD1. The CDR3 spans 16 residues. CDR1 is MDHEN and CDR2 is SYDVKM in the germline V gene. V lost 7 bases and J lost 2; bases outside the gene matches: 8. The CDR3: CASIPGQGITGNTIYF. CDR3 DNA: TGTGCCAGCATCCCGGGACAGGGGATTACTGGAAACACCATATATTTT.

This clone is a singleton in its sample. The gene calls are TRBV28 and TRBJ2-1; 12 bases align to TRBD2. J gave up 5 bases and V 6 bases, and 8 bases lay outside the gene matches. This CDR3 spans 16 amino acids. Germline values: CDR1 MDHEN, CDR2 SYDVKM. The CDR3 sequence is CASSSSGRARDNEQFF. The CDR3 DNA follows: TGTGCCAGCAGCTCTAGCGGGAGGGCCAGGGACAATGAGCAGTTCTTC.

There are a few counts of this clone. Distinct nucleotide sequences in the sample also encode this CDR3. The chain is built from TRBV5-1 and TRBJ1-1; D is possibly TRBD1 (6 bases). Germline V gene sequence: CDR1 SGHRS, CDR2 YFSETQ. This CDR3 has 14 amino acids. Trimming removed 2 bases at V and 1 base at J, with 9 bases between. CDR3 sequence reads: CASSLAGANTEAFF. CDR3 nucleotides: TGCGCCAGCAGCTTAGCAGGGGCGAACACTGAAGCTTTCTTT.

The chain is built from TRBV2 and TRBJ1-4; unclear D gene. The V gene's germline CDR1 is SNHLY and CDR2 FYNNEI. Trimming shortened V by 6 bases and J by 4 bases, and 6 bases separated the two germline ends. The CDR3 is made up of 12 amino acids. This chain's CDR3 is CASRQLNEKLFF. The CDR3 nucleotides are TGTGCCAGCAGACAGCTTAATGAAAAACTGTTTTTT.

This chain links TRBV2 with TRBJ2-7, with 7 bases fitting TRBD1. The V segment lost 4 bases and the J segment 7 bases; nucleotides outside the gene matches: 4. Germline values: CDR1 SNHLY, CDR2 FYNNEI. There are 12 residues in the CDR3. CDR3 region: CASSAGTAEQYF. CDR3 in DNA: TGTGCCAGCAGTGCCGGGACAGCTGAGCAGTACTTC.

The genes are TRBV2 and TRBJ1-5; D may be TRBD1 (5 bases). The CDR3 is 14 amino acids. In germline, CDR1 is SNHLY, CDR2 FYNNEI. The V and J ends lost 2 bases and 7 bases respectively, with 12 bases between them. This chain's CDR3 is CASSELGRDQPQHF. The CDR3 DNA follows: TGTGCCAGCAGTGAACTAGGGAGGGACCAGCCCCAGCATTTT.

As for this clone: Other DNA sequences in this sample translate to the same CDR3. V is TRBV7-2 and J is TRBJ2-7, with D possibly being TRBD1 (6 bases). The ends were cut back, 3 bases at V and 0 bases at J, with 12 bases in the middle. Germline V CDR1 and CDR2: SGHTA, FQGNSA. The CDR3 covers 15 residues. The CDR3 loop reads CASSLDSSSSYEQYF. The CDR3 bases are TGTGCCAGCAGCTTGGACAGCTCCAGCTCCTACGAGCAGTACTTC.

This clone came up a few times. This chain joins TRBV28 and TRBJ1-1; 8 nucleotides match TRBD1. Germline V gives CDR1 MDHEN, CDR2 SYDVKM. V trimming: 2 bases; J trimming: 1 base; junction bases outside the gene matches: 6. The CDR3 runs 16 residues. The CDR3 DNA reads as TGTGCCAGCAGTTTAGGAAAAACAGGGGGGAACACTGAAGCTTTCTTT. Translating gives CASSLGKTGGNTEAFF.

The chain uses TRBV29-1 and TRBJ1-5; 9 nucleotides align to TRBD1. This CDR3 spans 13 amino acids. J lost 5 bases, V lost 7 bases, and 6 bases had no gene match. Germline V CDR1 and CDR2: SQVTM, ANQGSEA. CDR3 sequence: CSAGTGWDQPQHF. CDR3 coding DNA: TGCAGCGCCGGGACAGGGTGGGATCAGCCCCAGCATTTT.

The rearrangement uses TRBV30 and TRBJ1-4, with D possibly matching TRBD1 (5 bases). Germline CDR1 and CDR2: GTSNPN and SVGIG (reference sequence). The CDR3 consists of 14 residues. The V and J ends lost 0 bases and 8 bases respectively, with 13 bases between them. CDR3 in DNA: TGTGCCTGGAGTGTTGGGGCTGCAGGGGAAAAACTGTTTTTT. It codes for CAWSVGAAGEKLFF.

The chain combines TRBV11-2 with TRBJ2-5; D gene uncertain. V shed 3 bases and J shed 8 bases, with 7 bases lying between them. The CDR3 length is 11 residues. Germline V gives CDR1 SGHAT, CDR2 FQNNGV. The CDR3 here is CASSFLGTQYF. Here the CDR3 DNA reads TGTGCCAGCAGCTTCTTAGGAACCCAGTACTTC.

The J gene is TRBJ2-5, the V gene TRBV14; tentative D call: TRBD2 (5 bases). In germline, CDR1 is SGHDN, CDR2 FVKESK. The CDR3 extends over 16 amino acids. Deletions cut 4 bases from V and 2 bases from J, with 17 bases between. CDR3 in amino acids: CASSPWVGDFQETQYF. The CDR3, as DNA: TGTGCCAGCAGCCCGTGGGTCGGGGATTTTCAAGAGACCCAGTACTTC.

V is TRBV5-6 and J is TRBJ1-5; D is unresolved. Germline-derived CDR1 and CDR2 are SGHDT and YYEEEE. The ends were cut back, 0 bases at V and 6 bases at J, with 10 bases in the middle. The CDR3 loop spans 14 amino acids. CDR3 DNA: TGTGCCAGCAGCTTGGAAGGGTGGAGTCAGCCCCAGCATTTT. Translated: CASSLEGWSQPQHF.

The chain is built from TRBV9 and TRBJ2-5; possible D gene TRBD2, 6 bases. V was cut by 4 bases and J by 5 bases, with 15 bases left in between. The CDR3 consists of 14 residues. Germline V lookup: CDR1 SGDLS, CDR2 YYNGEE. The CDR3 spells CASSSEAGRETQYF. In nucleotides, the CDR3 is TGTGCCAGCAGCTCAGAGGCAGGGAGGGAGACCCAGTACTTC. The whole variable domain, filled in from reference TRBV9 and TRBJ2-5, reads DSGVTQTPKHLITATGQRVTLRCSPRSGDLSVYWYQQSLDQGLQFLIQYYNGEERAKGNILERFSAQQFPDLHSELNLSSLELGDSALYFCASSSEAGRETQYFGPGTRLLVL.